Presented here are 20 T cell receptor beta chains from one specimen sequenced in a study of sequential checkpoint blockade in melanoma. Treatment specified: randomized to nivolumab then ipilimumab (arm A) or the reverse (arm B). Some clones are missing from TCRdb's copy, which holds only in-frame ones; the method was immunoSEQ multiplex PCR. The sample includes 35,000 to 40,000 clones, roughly 85% of them seen just once. This specimen consisted of CD8+ T cells sorted from blood (inferred from file names), obtained from a patient given nivolumab and ipilimumab in sequence. The receptor set was obtained from a human donor with melanoma.

This clone was seen only once. The genes are TRBV11-2 and TRBJ2-1; D is unclear. The length of the CDR3 is 14 residues. Germline-derived CDR1 and CDR2 are SGHAT and FQNNGV. V gave up 3 bases and J gave up 0 bases, with 6 bases separating them. The CDR3 DNA is TGTGCCAGCAGCTTTGTCTCCTCCTACAATGAGCAGTTCTTC. Translation gives CASSFVSSYNEQFF.

This clone was recorded only once. The chain couples TRBV19 to TRBJ2-1; TRBD2 agrees at 14 bases. V was clipped by 1 base and J by 2 bases; unmatched bases: 1. CDR3 length: 17 amino acids. In germline, CDR1 is LNHDA, CDR2 SQIVND (reference sequence). CDR3 coding DNA: TGTGCCAGTAGTATAGGACTAGCGGGAGGGCCCTACAATGAGCAGTTCTTC. Protein: CASSIGLAGGPYNEQFF.

This sequence joins TRBV4-3 and TRBJ1-4, with D possibly matching TRBD1 (5 bases). Trimming took off 4 bases at V and 5 bases at J, with 11 bases between the two ends. The CDR3 length is 14 residues. The germline gives CDR1 LGHNA, CDR2 YSLEER. The CDR3 reads CASSPDIGNEKLFF. CDR3 DNA: TGCGCCAGCAGCCCGGACATCGGCAATGAAAAACTGTTTTTT.

The chain links TRBV10-1 to TRBJ2-7; the D gene is possibly TRBD1 (5 bases). Germline values: CDR1 WNHNN, CDR2 SYGVQD (reference sequence). The germline V and J ends were trimmed by 0 bases and 5 bases, with 11 bases remaining between them. The length of the CDR3 is 14 residues. CDR3 nucleotide sequence: TGCGCCAGCAGTGAGTCCTGGGTCAGGGACGAGCAGTACTTC. Translated, it gives CASSESWVRDEQYF.

The CDR3 here is CASSPSTSGGNEQFF. Written as DNA, the CDR3 is TGCGCCAGCAGCCCATCGACTAGCGGAGGGAATGAGCAGTTCTTC. The chain has TRBV4-3 and TRBJ2-1; 9 bases are a match to TRBD2. CDR1 is LGHNA, CDR2 YSLEER, per germline. The V and J ends lost 4 bases and 7 bases, in that order; junction bases with no gene match: 8. The CDR3 totals 15 residues.

The chain is built from TRBV6-4 and TRBJ2-3; 12 positions agree with TRBD2. J gave up 2 bases and V 4 bases, and 1 base lay outside the gene matches. Per the germline V gene, CDR1 is MRHNA and CDR2 is SNTAGT. This CDR3 region has 15 residues. DNA for the CDR3: TGTGCCAGCAGTGGGACTAGCGGGAACACAGATACGCAGTATTTT. This translates into CASSGTSGNTDTQYF.

The chain employs TRBV19 and TRBJ1-5; tentative D call: TRBD1 (5 bases). Germline CDR1 LNHDA, CDR2 SQIVND (reference sequence). The ends were cut back, 5 bases at V and 1 base at J, with 6 bases in the middle. The CDR3 spans 13 residues. The CDR3 bases are TGTGCCAGTAGTGGGGGGAGCAATCAGCCCCAGCATTTT. Translating it yields CASSGGSNQPQHF.

The chain is built from TRBV9 and TRBJ2-2; 14 nucleotides align to TRBD2. The CDR3 length is 16 residues. Germline lookup yields CDR1 SGDLS and CDR2 YYNGEE. V lost 4 bases and J lost 8; bases outside the gene matches: 7. The CDR3 DNA reads as TGTGCCAGCAGCCCCCAGACTAGCGGGAGGGGGGGGGAGCTGTTTTTT. Encoded protein: CASSPQTSGRGGELFF.

This sequence joins TRBV9 and TRBJ2-7; maybe TRBD1 (7 bases). V lost 3 bases and J lost 0, with 10 bases in between. This CDR3 has 14 amino acids. Germline lookup yields CDR1 SGDLS and CDR2 YYNGEE. Here the CDR3 reads CASSAGDSSYEQYF. CDR3 coding DNA: TGTGCCAGCAGCGCGGGGGACAGCTCCTACGAGCAGTACTTC.

The chain links TRBV11-3 to TRBJ1-1; D perhaps matches TRBD1 (5 bases). This CDR3 comprises 15 residues. V was shortened by 5 bases and J by 5 bases, with 18 bases between the two germline ends. The germline CDR1 and CDR2 sequences are SGHNT and YENEEA. The CDR3 region is CASSIRGVGRTEAFF. The DNA for the CDR3 is TGTGCCAGCAGCATCCGGGGGGTGGGGAGGACTGAAGCTTTCTTT.

This chain links TRBV6-4 with TRBJ1-1; no clear D gene. The CDR3 is 14 amino acids. The V end lost 7 bases, the J end lost 3 bases, and 15 bases lay between the germline ends. The germline V gene encodes CDR1 MRHNA and CDR2 SNTAGT. DNA of the CDR3: TGTGCCAGCATTTCTATTAGCCTAGACACTGAAGCTTTCTTT. Its protein product is CASISISLDTEAFF.

This clone has just a few counts. The chain couples TRBV25-1 to TRBJ2-1; D possibly corresponds to TRBD1 (6 bases). The germline CDR1 and CDR2 sequences are MGHDK and SYGVNS. With 1 base removed from V and 4 bases from J, the gap between germline ends came to 11 bases. The CDR3 loop spans 15 amino acids. In nucleotides, the CDR3 is TGTGCCAGCAGTGAATGGGACAATAAGTACAATGAGCAGTTCTTC. Its translation: CASSEWDNKYNEQFF.

The chain couples TRBV13 to TRBJ2-7; TRBD2 aligns across 10 bases. With 0 bases clipped from V and 5 bases from J, the junction kept 1 base outside the gene matches. The CDR3 contains 14 residues. Germline V gene sequence: CDR1 PRHDT, CDR2 FYEKMQ (reference sequence). The CDR3 is CASSLGAGGDEQYF. The CDR3, as DNA: TGTGCCAGCAGCTTAGGAGCGGGAGGGGACGAGCAGTACTTC.

The V call is TRBV9, the J call TRBJ1-1; D is uncertain. Trimming removed 0 bases at V and 0 bases at J, with 6 bases between. Germline lookup yields CDR1 SGDLS and CDR2 YYNGEE. This CDR3 comprises 14 residues. The CDR3 bases are TGTGCCAGCAGCGTAGGGAGCATGAACACTGAAGCTTTCTTT. It yields the protein CASSVGSMNTEAFF.

The chain has TRBV19 and TRBJ1-1; tentatively, D is TRBD1 (5 bases). Germline V CDR1 and CDR2: LNHDA, SQIVND (reference sequence). V dropped 5 bases and J dropped 6 bases, with 19 bases sitting between them. The CDR3 loop spans 15 amino acids. In DNA, the CDR3 is TGTGCCAGTAGTCCCCCCAGGGTAGAAGGATCTGAAGCTTTCTTT. It yields the protein CASSPPRVEGSEAFF.

CDR3 sequence: CASSASGTGGYEQYF. The CDR3 DNA follows: TGTGCCAGTAGTGCTTCCGGGACAGGGGGCTACGAGCAGTACTTC. The chain combines TRBV19 with TRBJ2-7; TRBD1 matches 11 bases. J was trimmed by 3 bases and V by 5 bases; bases with no gene match: 6. The CDR3 covers 15 residues. From germline, CDR1 is LNHDA and CDR2 SQIVND (reference sequence).

V usage is TRBV6-1 and J usage is TRBJ2-1; D not certain. From germline, CDR1 is MNHNS and CDR2 SASEGT. Trimming took 2 bases from V and 7 from J, leaving 9 bases between them. There are 13 residues in the CDR3. The CDR3 protein is CASSEIGRNEQFF. DNA of the CDR3: TGTGCCAGCAGTGAAATAGGCAGGAATGAGCAGTTCTTC.

This rearrangement joins TRBV6-5 to TRBJ2-4; the D is unclear. The germline V gene has CDR1 MNHEY and CDR2 SVGAGI. There are 15 residues in the CDR3. V lost 0 bases and J 2 bases, leaving 8 bases between the germline ends. The CDR3 loop reads CASSYSPNPKNIQYF. The CDR3 DNA is TGTGCCAGCAGTTACTCCCCTAACCCCAAAAACATTCAGTACTTC.

A few counts support this clone. The chain joins TRBV14 to TRBJ1-1; 7 nucleotides match TRBD1. CDR3 size: 15 residues. Germline assignment: CDR1 SGHDN and CDR2 FVKESK. V gave up 0 bases and J gave up 2 bases; unmatched junction bases: 3. Here the CDR3 DNA reads TGTGCCAGCAGCCAAGATCAGGGGGGAAACACTGAAGCTTTCTTT. As protein: CASSQDQGGNTEAFF.

This rearrangement joins TRBV27 to TRBJ1-1, with 8 nucleotides matching TRBD1. Germline V CDR1 and CDR2: MNHEY, SMNVEV (reference sequence). CDR3 length equals 16 residues. V lost 3 bases, J lost 4 bases, and 10 bases stayed unmatched. The CDR3 DNA is TGTGCCAGCAGTTTTGTAGGACAGGGTGGGGGCACTGAAGCTTTCTTT. Translating gives CASSFVGQGGGTEAFF.